One TCR beta chain is described in this entry. Its antigen is still unknown. This entry is derived from a study of Tregs in tolerant kidney transplant recipients. Study context: Sorting of CD4+CD25+CD127- cells followed 3-day belatacept mixed lymphocyte reactions, sometimes with approximately 5-day graft donor restimulation. Recipient cells were told from donor cells by antibody staining.

Produced via immunoSEQ multiplex PCR; TCRdb's table is partial and in-frame only. The table shows about 20,000 clones, with approximately 65% occurring only once. Study outcomes and limitations: The most relevant donor-specific Treg TCRbeta repertoire apparently came from expansion with activated donor B cells. The small number of patients limits these findings pending further validation.

The CDR3 runs to 14 residues. With 3 bases clipped from V and 8 bases from J, the junction kept 7 bases outside the gene matches. Per germline, CDR1 KGHSH and CDR2 LQKENI. This TCR was recovered from a human donor in good health. Sequencing was performed on Tregs from blood cultured with allogeneic cells. The chain links TRBV18 to TRBJ1-2; 9 nucleotides align to TRBD1. The CDR3 protein is CASSPTGGSEGYTF. The DNA for the CDR3 is TGTGCCAGCTCACCGACAGGGGGATCGGAAGGCTACACCTTC.